Shown below are 23 T cell receptor beta chains from a single sample sequenced in a study of relationships among human T cell subsets. CD4+CD25+ regulatory T cells came from anti-CD25 bead selection of positively selected CD4+ cells. TCR alpha and beta CDR3s were amplified from mRNA by semiquantitative ARM-PCR. ARM-PCR used tagged nested gene-specific primers, then communal superprimers for exponential amplification. TCRdb reprocessed the multiplex PCR reads via MiXCR and lists one record per CDR3 protein. The data show under 15,000 distinct CDR3 sequences, with 60% seen just once and roughly 1.9% held by the top ten. The sequencing input was Tregs sorted from blood. The receptors come from a man in his forties in good health.

This clonotype turned up a few times. The V gene is TRBV27, the J gene TRBJ1-2, with a weak D call TRBD1 (5 bases). From germline, CDR1 is MNHEY and CDR2 SMNVEV (reference sequence). This CDR3 has 13 residues. The V end was cut by 2 bases, the J end by 6 bases, with 10 bases between. In DNA form, the CDR3 reads TGTGCCAGCAGTTTAAGAGGGACGGATGGCTACACCTTC. Protein sequence: CASSLRGTDGYTF.

The chain combines TRBV2 with TRBJ2-7, with D perhaps matching TRBD2 (6 bases). Germline CDR1 is SNHLY and CDR2 is FYNNEI. This CDR3 spans 13 amino acids. The V and J ends lost 7 bases and 2 bases respectively, with 12 bases between them. CDR3 loop: CASIGLPTYEQYF. For the CDR3, the DNA is TGTGCCAGCATCGGACTACCCACCTACGAGCAGTACTTC.

This rearrangement joins TRBV12-3 or TRBV12-4 to TRBJ2-7; D is perhaps TRBD1 (6 bases). V was cut by 6 bases and J by 6 bases, with 18 bases left in between. The CDR3 has 14 residues. CDR3 nucleotides: TGTGCCAGCAGAGGTCAGGGGTCCCCAAGCGAGCAGTACTTC. Protein sequence: CASRGQGSPSEQYF.

This clonotype occurred a few times. This chain uses TRBV6-4 with TRBJ1-1, with D perhaps matching TRBD1 (5 bases). The CDR3 consists of 14 residues. Germline CDR1 is MRHNA and CDR2 is SNTAGT. V lost 6 bases and J lost 5, with 16 bases in between. CDR3 DNA sequence: TGTGCCAGCAGAATGGGGCCTAGAACGACTGAAGCTTTCTTT. The encoded protein is CASRMGPRTTEAFF.

V and J are TRBV29-1 and TRBJ2-1, with D possibly matching TRBD1 (6 bases). The CDR3 is 12 residues long. Germline V gene data show CDR1 as SQVTM and CDR2 as ANQGSEA. Trimming stripped 3 bases from V and 6 bases from J, with 9 bases between. This chain's CDR3 is CSVERGGNEQFF. The DNA for the CDR3 is TGCAGCGTTGAGAGAGGGGGCAATGAGCAGTTCTTC.

This clonotype was counted a single time. The V and J genes are TRBV7-6 and TRBJ1-4, with D unresolved. The V gene lost 5 bases and the J gene lost 0 bases, with 13 bases spanning the gap. Germline lookup yields CDR1 SGHVS and CDR2 FNYEAQ. The CDR3 runs 16 residues. The CDR3 sequence: CASSILVPTTNEKLFF. The CDR3 DNA follows: TGTGCCAGCAGCATCCTGGTCCCCACAACTAATGAAAAACTGTTTTTT. The full variable domain, its missing parts supplied by reference TRBV7-6 and TRBJ1-4, is GAGVSQSPRYKVTKRGQDVALRCDPISGHVSLYWYRQALGQGPEFLTYFNYEAQQDKSGLPNDRFSAERPEGSISTLTIQRTEQRDSAMYRCASSILVPTTNEKLFFGSGTQLSVL.

The V and J genes are TRBV11-2 and TRBJ2-3; 7 nucleotides match TRBD1. Germline V CDR1 and CDR2: SGHAT, FQNNGV. The CDR3 is 15 residues long. After removal of 0 bases from V and 8 bases from J, the junction contained 8 bases not matched to a gene. The CDR3 spells CASSLDGKGGSTQYF. In DNA, the CDR3 is TGTGCCAGCAGCTTAGATGGAAAAGGGGGCAGTACGCAGTATTTT. Full variable domain (outside the CDR3, taken from reference TRBV11-2 and TRBJ2-3): EAGVAQSPRYKIIEKRQSVAFWCNPISGHATLYWYQQILGQGPKLLIQFQNNGVVDDSQLPKDRFSAERLKGVDSTLKIQPAKLEDSAVYLCASSLDGKGGSTQYFGPGTRLTVL.

This chain links TRBV5-8 with TRBJ1-2; 9 bases fit TRBD1. Trimming cost V 1 base and J 2 bases; bases outside gene matches: 3. Germline lookup yields CDR1 SGHTS and CDR2 YDEGEE. The CDR3 loop spans 15 amino acids. CDR3: CASSLYTGGNYGYTF. The DNA for the CDR3 is TGTGCCAGCAGCTTGTACACAGGGGGCAACTATGGCTACACCTTC. Together with reference TRBV5-8 and TRBJ1-2, the CDR3 gives the full variable domain: EAGVTQSPTHLIKTRGQQATLRCSPISGHTSVYWYQQALGLGLQFLLWYDEGEERNRGNFPPRFSGRQFPNYSSELNVNALELEDSALYLCASSLYTGGNYGYTFGSGTRLTVV.

This chain uses TRBV18 with TRBJ1-5; D is uncertain. Looked up from germline, CDR1 is KGHSH and CDR2 is LQKENI. The CDR3 runs to 14 residues. The V end lost 3 bases, the J end lost 4 bases, and 10 bases lay between the germline ends. CDR3: CASSPITDNQPQHF. The CDR3 DNA reads TGTGCCAGCTCACCGATAACAGATAATCAGCCCCAGCATTTT.

The rearrangement links TRBV5-1 to TRBJ2-3; 10 bases line up with TRBD1. V lost 3 bases to trimming and J lost 5 bases; unmatched junction nucleotides: 9. This CDR3 spans 16 amino acids. The germline V gene has CDR1 SGHRS and CDR2 YFSETQ. CDR3 in amino acids: CASSSTGGAGKDTQYF. The CDR3 DNA is TGCGCCAGCAGCTCGACAGGGGGCGCGGGGAAAGATACGCAGTATTTT.

The gene calls are TRBV7-8 and TRBJ2-3; 10 bases are shared with TRBD2. The CDR3 sequence is 18 residues long. With V trimmed by 4 bases and J by 0 bases, 10 bases remained unmatched. Per germline, CDR1 SGHVS and CDR2 FQNEAQ. Here the CDR3 DNA reads TGTGCCAGCAGCTCCTCTAGGACTAGCGGCCCGAGCACAGATACGCAGTATTTT. It translates to CASSSSRTSGPSTDTQYF.

The chain carries TRBV7-9 and TRBJ2-1; D remains ambiguous. Germline V gives CDR1 SEHNR, CDR2 FQNEAQ (reference sequence). CDR3 length equals 11 residues. V gave up 4 bases and J gave up 3 bases, with 1 base separating them. CDR3 protein: CASSYYNEQFF. The CDR3 coding sequence is TGTGCCAGCAGCTACTACAATGAGCAGTTCTTC.

This sequence joins TRBV29-1 and TRBJ1-2; no reliable D call. This CDR3 comprises 12 residues. V was cut by 5 bases and J by 1 base, with 8 bases left in between. CDR1 SQVTM and CDR2 ANQGSEA come from the germline V gene. The chain's CDR3 is CSVPLNNYGYTF. As DNA, the CDR3 is TGCAGCGTTCCCCTGAATAACTATGGCTACACCTTC.

This rearrangement joins TRBV18 to TRBJ2-1; 10 bases fit TRBD1. Germline trimming cut 7 bases from V and 3 bases from J; bases unmatched to any gene: 3. The CDR3 extends over 14 amino acids. Per the germline V gene, CDR1 is KGHSH and CDR2 is LQKENI. The CDR3 nucleotides read TGTGCCAGCTTGACAGGGGGCGTCTACAATGAGCAGTTCTTC. It specifies CASLTGGVYNEQFF.

Turning to this clonotype: As the CDR3 is not closed by the conserved phenylalanine or tryptophan, this likely results from a read error. DNA of the CDR3: TGTGCCAGCAGTTTAGGGGGCCGAGGCGAGCAGTACTCC. Its translation is CASSLGGRGEQYS. The chain is built from TRBV28 and TRBJ2-7; the D gene is possibly TRBD1 (6 bases). The CDR3 length is 13 residues. The ends were cut back, 2 bases at V and 6 bases at J, with 11 bases in the middle. Germline CDR1 and CDR2: MDHEN and SYDVKM.

This clonotype was counted a single time. This sequence joins TRBV18 and TRBJ2-7; D remains ambiguous. V lost 2 bases and J lost 3, with 8 bases in between. Germline CDR1 is KGHSH and CDR2 is LQKENI. CDR3 length equals 13 residues. CDR3 bases: TGTGCCAGCTCACCAGCTAGGAACTACGAGCAGTACTTC. Translation gives CASSPARNYEQYF.

This clonotype was recorded only once. The chain is built from TRBV5-6 and TRBJ2-1; 7 nucleotides match TRBD1. The germline V gene encodes CDR1 SGHDT and CDR2 YYEEEE. The length of the CDR3 is 13 residues. The trim removed 4 bases at V and 3 bases at J, leaving 1 base unmatched. The CDR3 sequence is CASSRDSYNEQFF. In DNA, the CDR3 is TGTGCCAGCAGCCGGGACAGCTACAATGAGCAGTTCTTC.

This chain connects TRBV2 to TRBJ1-2; D is ambiguous. V was pared by 5 bases and J by 6 bases, with 7 bases between. Germline lookup yields CDR1 SNHLY and CDR2 FYNNEI. This CDR3 has 11 amino acids. CDR3 nucleotide sequence: TGTGCCAGCAGTTTTACGGATGGCTACACCTTC. It specifies CASSFTDGYTF.

This clonotype was seen more than once but under ten times. The chain combines TRBV11-2 with TRBJ1-1; D ambiguous. V was trimmed by 0 bases and J by 4 bases, leaving 6 bases between them. The CDR3 totals 13 residues. CDR1 is SGHAT and CDR2 is FQNNGV in the germline V gene. The CDR3 sequence: CASSLDRSTEAFF. CDR3 in DNA: TGTGCCAGCAGCTTAGATCGGAGCACTGAAGCTTTCTTT.

The chain has TRBV10-3 and TRBJ2-1, with TRBD2 identical over 10 bases. V dropped 8 bases and J dropped 1; count of bases not matched to a gene: 14. Germline V lookup: CDR1 ENHRY, CDR2 SYGVKD. CDR3 length equals 18 residues. CDR3 sequence reads: CAIRGGLALERSYNEQFF. The CDR3 DNA reads TGTGCCATCCGGGGGGGACTAGCGCTTGAAAGGTCCTACAATGAGCAGTTCTTC.

There are a few counts of this clonotype. V and J are TRBV2 and TRBJ2-2, with 9 bases that match TRBD1. The J segment lost 1 base and the V segment lost 6 bases, leaving 6 bases of the junction unmatched. The CDR3 has 16 amino acids. Germline loops: CDR1 SNHLY, CDR2 FYNNEI. The CDR3 here is CASRGDRAVNTGELFF. CDR3 DNA: TGTGCCAGCAGGGGGGACAGGGCGGTGAACACCGGGGAGCTGTTTTTT.

CDR3 loop: CASSSDRNYGYTF. The DNA for the CDR3 is TGTGCCAGCAGCTCGGACAGGAACTATGGCTACACCTTC. The chain combines TRBV11-2 with TRBJ1-2; 7 bases agree with TRBD1. Unmatched junction bases numbered 1, after V lost 4 bases and J lost 2 bases. CDR1 SGHAT and CDR2 FQNNGV come from the germline V gene. CDR3 length: 13 amino acids.

The J gene is TRBJ1-5, the V gene TRBV20-1, with 7 positions matching TRBD1. This CDR3 comprises 16 residues. J lost 0 bases, V lost 6 bases, and 11 bases had no gene match. Looked up from germline, CDR1 is DFQATT and CDR2 is SNEGSKA (reference sequence). The CDR3 DNA sequence: TGCAGTGCCTTACGACAGGGCCCCTATAGCAATCAGCCCCAGCATTTT. Residues: CSALRQGPYSNQPQHF.